The 7 T cell receptor beta chains in this list originate from one sample, sequenced in a study of early T cells in non-severe SARS-CoV-2 infection. TCRdb reanalysed the 5' RACE reads using MiXCR and keeps one entry per CDR3 protein. The sample carries more than 65,000 distinct CDR3 sequences, under 15% recorded once. The material sequenced was whole blood. These receptors originate from an adult who was a healthcare worker with PCR-confirmed SARS-CoV-2 infection or an uninfected control (not recorded which).

This clonotype has ten or more counts. The chain recombines TRBV15 with TRBJ1-5, with D uncertain. The CDR3 sequence is 12 residues long. Germline-derived CDR1 and CDR2 are LNHNV and YYDKDF (reference sequence). V was cut by 0 bases and J by 6 bases, with 3 bases left in between. The CDR3 loop is CATSRDSQPQHF. The CDR3 bases are TGTGCCACCAGCAGAGATAGTCAGCCCCAGCATTTT.

The chain carries TRBV6-2 or TRBV6-3 and TRBJ2-1; TRBD2 might be the D (5 bases). V was shortened by 11 bases and J by 6 bases, with 14 bases between the two germline ends. Germline V gene data show CDR1 as MNHEY and CDR2 as SVGEGT. CDR3 length equals 12 residues. The CDR3 nucleotides read TGTGCCTCTACTAGGTCGCGCAATGAGCAGTTCTTC. This sequence encodes CASTRSRNEQFF.

The V and J genes are TRBV6-2 or TRBV6-3 and TRBJ2-7; TRBD1 aligns across 8 bases. With V trimmed by 6 bases and J by 3 bases, 13 bases remained unmatched. Germline CDR1 reads MNHEY; CDR2 reads SVGEGT. The CDR3 consists of 16 residues. The CDR3 coding sequence is TGTGCCAGCAGACCAACCGAACAGGGACAGGTCTACGAGCAGTACTTC. It specifies CASRPTEQGQVYEQYF.

In this sample, this clonotype turned up many times. The chain combines TRBV5-1 with TRBJ2-6; 8 nucleotides match TRBD1. V lost 0 bases to trimming and J lost 1 base; unmatched junction nucleotides: 15. Per germline, CDR1 SGHRS and CDR2 YFSETQ. The CDR3 covers 21 residues. CDR3 nucleotides: TGCGCCAGCAGCTTGGCCGAGCGAGAGCCAGGGGGCTGGTCTGGGGCCAACGTCCTGACTTTC. It specifies CASSLAEREPGGWSGANVLTF.

This clonotype was seen repeatedly, ten times or more. The V gene is TRBV28, the J gene TRBJ1-3, with D unresolved. CDR3 length: 15 residues. Germline CDR1 reads MDHEN; CDR2 reads SYDVKM. V lost 4 bases and J 0 bases, leaving 10 bases between the germline ends. This CDR3 is CASSYTTISGNTIYF. The CDR3 DNA is TGTGCCAGCAGTTACACGACCATCTCTGGAAACACCATATATTTT.

The rearrangement links TRBV10-3 to TRBJ1-6; D ambiguous. Per the germline V gene, CDR1 is ENHRY and CDR2 is SYGVKD. V lost 10 bases and J 6 bases, leaving 10 bases between the germline ends. CDR3 length: 12 residues. The CDR3 region is CATRSFNSPLHF. The CDR3 DNA reads TGTGCCACCAGGAGTTTTAATTCACCCCTCCACTTT.

This chain joins TRBV5-5 and TRBJ2-7; TRBD1 matches at 12 bases. V shed 3 bases and J 6 bases; nucleotides not matched to a gene: 4. Germline CDR1 and CDR2: SGHKS and YYEKEE (reference sequence). This CDR3 is 14 amino acids long. CDR3 in DNA: TGTGCCAGCAGCTGGGGACAGGGGGCCGGCGAGCAGTACTTC. Translation gives CASSWGQGAGEQYF.